A single sample gave rise to the 2 T cell receptor beta chains below, sequenced in a study of T cells after yellow fever vaccination. TCRdb passed the 5' RACE reads through MiXCR, listing each CDR3 protein once. The table lists approximately 550,000 distinct CDR3 sequences, approximately 15% of them singletons. Material: PBMCs, obtained on the day of the yellow fever booster vaccination. Receptor source: a man aged 25-45 years who received the YFV17D yellow fever vaccine.

The chain couples TRBV11-3 to TRBJ2-1; D is perhaps TRBD1 or TRBD2 (5 bases each). Germline loops: CDR1 SGHNT, CDR2 YENEEA. The CDR3 extends over 14 amino acids. With 3 bases removed from V and 4 bases from J, the gap between germline ends came to 10 bases. This CDR3 reads CASSFRDGYNEQFF. Written as DNA, the CDR3 is TGTGCCAGCAGCTTCCGGGACGGTTACAATGAGCAGTTCTTC. Using reference TRBV11-3 and TRBJ2-1 for the parts outside the CDR3, the full variable domain is EAGVVQSPRYKIIEKKQPVAFWCNPISGHNTLYWYLQNLGQGPELLIRYENEEAVDDSQLPKDRFSAERLKGVDSTLKIQPAELGDSAVYLCASSFRDGYNEQFFGPGTRLTVL.

The chain recombines TRBV6-1 with TRBJ1-4; TRBD1 matches at 7 bases. The CDR3 runs 16 residues. The germline V gene encodes CDR1 MNHNS and CDR2 SASEGT. V was pared by 6 bases and J by 3 bases, with 10 bases of the junction left unmatched. The CDR3 coding sequence is TGTGCCAGCAGGCTCCGGAGGGGGCTAGCTAATGAAAAACTGTTTTTT. Translated: CASRLRRGLANEKLFF.